This T cell receptor beta chain appears in the sequencing data of a study of cytomegalovirus exposure and HLA in healthy donors. PCR used 60 Vbeta primers and 13 Jbeta primers. Sequencing was performed with immunoSEQ multiplex PCR; in TCRdb, only in-frame clones are kept and a portion is missing. The sample lists about 93,000 clones, roughly 79% seen once, with 0.45% to 0.6% in the top ten. CDR1 and CDR2 (germline): SNHLY, FYNNEI. V shed 6 bases, J shed 7 bases, and the junction held 5 bases outside the gene matches. The CDR3 consists of 12 residues. This clone appeared a few times. The sample was PBMCs. The origin of this receptor is a young man in good health and CMV-seronegative. The chain is built from TRBV2 and TRBJ1-1; 7 nucleotides match TRBD1. The CDR3 sequence: CASRDRRNEAFF. Written as DNA, the CDR3 is TGTGCCAGCAGGGACAGGAGAAATGAAGCTTTCTTT.